This record covers a single TCR beta chain. Its target is unknown. The length of the CDR3 is 13 residues. The germline CDR1 and CDR2 sequences are SQVTM and ANQGSEA. Trimming took 0 bases from V and 8 from J, leaving 10 bases between them. The data were taken from a study of beta chain features in type 1 diabetes. Study conclusions and caveats: Within patients, naive, central memory and Treg TCRB repertoires seemed more similar than within healthy donors. It was possible that PCR favored shorter templates, equally so in patients and controls.

Expressed TCRB transcripts were sequenced after all isolated RNA was converted to cDNA. The data were produced by immunoSEQ multiplex PCR, yet TCRdb's version contains in-frame clones alone and is incomplete. This sample has fewer than 20,000 clones, with approximately 50% found just once. The chain carries TRBV29-1 and TRBJ1-4, with D uncertain. The receptor was derived from a woman in her late teens or twenties in good health. Sequencing used stem cell memory CD4+ T cells from blood. CDR3 loop: CSVEERRSEKLFF. CDR3 coding DNA: TGCAGCGTTGAAGAGAGGCGAAGCGAAAAACTGTTTTTT.